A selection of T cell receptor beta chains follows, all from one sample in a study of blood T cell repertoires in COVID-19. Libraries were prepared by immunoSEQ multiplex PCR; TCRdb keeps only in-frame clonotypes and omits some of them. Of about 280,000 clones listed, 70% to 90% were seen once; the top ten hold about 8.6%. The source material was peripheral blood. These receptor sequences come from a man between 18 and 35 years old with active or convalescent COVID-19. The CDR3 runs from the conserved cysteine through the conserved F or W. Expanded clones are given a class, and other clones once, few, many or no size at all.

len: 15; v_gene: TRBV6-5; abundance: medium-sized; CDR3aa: CASSYRGQGSYEQYF
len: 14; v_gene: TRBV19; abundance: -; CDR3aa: CASSSGQPQETQYF
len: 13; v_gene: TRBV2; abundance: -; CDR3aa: CASKTEYGNTIYF
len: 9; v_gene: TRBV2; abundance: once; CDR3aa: CASSSEAFF
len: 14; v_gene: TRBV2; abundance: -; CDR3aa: CASRPGTTGNTIYF
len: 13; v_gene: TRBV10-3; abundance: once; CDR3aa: CAISGTGNYGYTF
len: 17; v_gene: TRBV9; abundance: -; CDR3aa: CASSVGGSSRPQETQYF
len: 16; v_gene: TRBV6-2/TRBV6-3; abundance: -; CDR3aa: CASSSLAGTSTDTQYF
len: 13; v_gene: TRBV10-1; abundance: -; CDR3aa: CASSESGGYGYTF
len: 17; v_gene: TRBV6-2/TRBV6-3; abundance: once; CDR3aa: CASSYSFWGAGANVLTF
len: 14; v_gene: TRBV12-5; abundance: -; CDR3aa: CASGLGQGTYEQYF
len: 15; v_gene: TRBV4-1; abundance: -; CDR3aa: CASSSPQGGVYGYTF
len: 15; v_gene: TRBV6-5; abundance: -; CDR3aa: CASPQGTGFIDTQYF
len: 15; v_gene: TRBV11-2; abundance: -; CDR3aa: CASSSHIATNEKLFF
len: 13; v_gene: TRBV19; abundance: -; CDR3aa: CASSLTGAYEQYF
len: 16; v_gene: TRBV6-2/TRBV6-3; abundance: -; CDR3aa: CASSEWAAATNEKLFF
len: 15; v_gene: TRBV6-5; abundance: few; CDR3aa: CASSPGLADSYEQYF
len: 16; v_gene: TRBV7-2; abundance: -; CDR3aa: CASSSPRLAGGETQYF
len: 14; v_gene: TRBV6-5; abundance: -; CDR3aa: CATPTSGGPYEQYF
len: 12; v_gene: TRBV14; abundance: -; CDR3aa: CASSPRGETQYF
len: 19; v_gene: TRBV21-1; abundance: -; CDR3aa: CASSLAEVSKIHSNQPQHF
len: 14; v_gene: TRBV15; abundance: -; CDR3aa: CATSRDLRGTEAFF
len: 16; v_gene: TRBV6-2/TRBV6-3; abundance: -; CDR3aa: CASSYSAQRAGETQYF
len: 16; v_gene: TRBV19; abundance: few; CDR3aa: CASTREVVQASAEAFF
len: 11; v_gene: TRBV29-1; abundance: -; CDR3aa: CSIGLNNEQFF
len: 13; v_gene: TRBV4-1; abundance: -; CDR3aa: CASSLGQSNEQFF
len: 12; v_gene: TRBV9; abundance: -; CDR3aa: CASSVGQEGYTF
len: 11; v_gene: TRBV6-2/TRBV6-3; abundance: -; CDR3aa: CASSQTIEAFF
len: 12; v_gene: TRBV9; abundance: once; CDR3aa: CASSPGEYEQYF
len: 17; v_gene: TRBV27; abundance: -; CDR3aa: CASSLRGENRAGHEQFF
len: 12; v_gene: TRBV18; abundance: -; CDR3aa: CASSPGGYEQYF
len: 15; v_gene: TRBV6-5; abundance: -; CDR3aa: CASSYSSGVGGELFF
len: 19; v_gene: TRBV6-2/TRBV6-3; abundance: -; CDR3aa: CASSYSAAPTGPLQETQYF
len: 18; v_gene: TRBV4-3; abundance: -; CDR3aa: CASSQGISGGSNTGELFF
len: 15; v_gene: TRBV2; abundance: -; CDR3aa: CASSGGTGKIHEQYF
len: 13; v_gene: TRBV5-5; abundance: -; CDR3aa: CASSGQARYEQYF
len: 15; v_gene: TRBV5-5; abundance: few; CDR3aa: CASRWEQGANYGYTF
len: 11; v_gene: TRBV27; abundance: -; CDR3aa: CASRPRTEAFF
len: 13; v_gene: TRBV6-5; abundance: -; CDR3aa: CASTGFSGNTIYF
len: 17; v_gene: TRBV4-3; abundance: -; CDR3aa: CASSQTSGGTSTDTQYF
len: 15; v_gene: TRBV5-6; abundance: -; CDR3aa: CASSLQGMGTDTQYF
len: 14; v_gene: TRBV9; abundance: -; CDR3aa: CASSVGGTADGYTF
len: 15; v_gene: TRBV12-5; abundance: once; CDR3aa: CASGFSTSGDNEQFF
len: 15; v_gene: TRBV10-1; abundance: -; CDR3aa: CASTKGRGGDTEAFF
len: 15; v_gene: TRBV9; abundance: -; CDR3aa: CASSSEIGTGAGAFF
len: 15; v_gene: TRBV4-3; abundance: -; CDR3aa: CASSQDEGFGYGYTF
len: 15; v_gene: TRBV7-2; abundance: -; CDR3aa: CASSLGGRGDQPQHF
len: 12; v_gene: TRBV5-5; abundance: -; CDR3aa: CASSFGLYGYTF
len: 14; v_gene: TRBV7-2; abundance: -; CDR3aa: CASSLAGSREKLFF
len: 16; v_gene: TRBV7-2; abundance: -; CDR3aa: CASSLPGQGNIWEQYF
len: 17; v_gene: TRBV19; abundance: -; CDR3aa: CASRGDRAAGGPQPQHF
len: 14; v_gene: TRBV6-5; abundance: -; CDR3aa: CASSYVQSNQPQHF
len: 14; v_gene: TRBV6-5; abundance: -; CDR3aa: CASSYTRRQLEAFF
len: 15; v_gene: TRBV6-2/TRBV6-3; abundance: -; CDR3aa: CASSYAGHSGNTIYF
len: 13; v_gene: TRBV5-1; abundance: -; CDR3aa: CASSPGSEYGYTF
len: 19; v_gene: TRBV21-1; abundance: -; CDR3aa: CASSKTPRTGVSKGYGYTF
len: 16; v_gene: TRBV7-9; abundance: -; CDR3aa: CASSNFAEPKKETQYF
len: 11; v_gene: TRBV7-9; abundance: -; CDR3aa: CAGERGVGYTF
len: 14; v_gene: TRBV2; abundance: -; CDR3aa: CASTVGRVGDEQFF
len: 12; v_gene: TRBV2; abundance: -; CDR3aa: CASSGGHTEAFF